This T cell receptor (beta chain) was captured in a study of T cell repertoires in cytomegalovirus infection. Overall study: Epitope selection comprised recently identified HLA-C-restricted CMV epitopes and well-studied HLA-B-restricted CMV epitopes. TCR beta signatures that were public indicated CMV infection and matching HLA type. Overall study results and limits: Frequencies of public TCR beta families were cumulated, and this identified carriers of CMV plus the relevant HLA. CMV-specific HLA-C-restricted TCR beta clonotypes dominated the ex vivo response.

The CDR3 consists of 16 residues. After removal of 3 bases from V and 6 bases from J, the junction contained 9 bases not matched to a gene. Germline-derived CDR1 and CDR2 are DFQATT and SNEGSKA (reference sequence). As for this clonotype: Its matching antigen is unknown.

In TCRdb, the reads were re-called with MiXCR into one record per CDR3 protein. Found here are under 150,000 distinct CDR3 sequences, over 25% of them singletons; the top ten hold around two fifths. This TCR came from a human donor in good health (CMV status not recorded). Some clones in this sample may be carry-over from other donors' samples. The chain has TRBV20-1 and TRBJ2-1; 12 bases map to TRBD2. The source was CD8+ T cells from cultured PBMCs, collected from culture after CMV antigen stimulation. The CDR3 here is CSASTLAGGTFNEQFF. CDR3 DNA sequence: TGCAGTGCTAGTACCCTAGCGGGGGGGACCTTCAATGAGCAGTTCTTC.